This T cell receptor (beta chain) was retrieved from a study of T-cell reconstitution after alpha-beta-depleted transplantation in children. This clonotype was counted ten times or more. No antigen is known for it. Unique molecular identifiers were incorporated into the prepared TCRbeta library. TCRdb redid the calling of the PCR reads with MiXCR, one entry per CDR3 protein. The profile shows fewer than 550,000 distinct CDR3 sequences, over 10% of them singletons. Notes on the study in general: Reported findings indicate that, about two months after transplant, alpha-beta T cells came from several hundred expanded clones, which were derived from non-depleted graft cells. At day 60, the high TCRbeta diversity found in some patients originated from recipient T cells and thymic progenitors that had survived.

Trimming left V 7 bases short and J 0 bases short, with 12 bases between. Germline assignment: CDR1 SQVTM and CDR2 ANQGSEA. CDR3 size: 13 residues. J is TRBJ1-1 and V is TRBV29-1; D is perhaps TRBD1 (6 bases). Sample: PBMCs, mostly from graft donor cells, taken 180 days after TCRalphabeta/CD19-depleted stem cell transplant. The TCR comes from a female patient aged 2 to 10 who had a stem cell transplant for aplastic anemia, so the T cells may come from the graft donor. DNA of the CDR3: TGCAGCGGAAGTGGACAGATGAACACTGAAGCTTTCTTT. The encoded protein is CSGSGQMNTEAFF.